The next 19 T cell receptor beta chains were all read from a single sample in a study of blood T cells in healthy people across ages. Next came a second PCR, run for about 7 to 12 cycles, which used a sample-barcoded 5' primer along with a J-beta primer mix. TCRdb re-derived calls from the 5' RACE reads in MiXCR, one entry per CDR3 protein. Of 1.8 million or so distinct CDR3 sequences in the sample, about 39% were seen once. Sequencing was carried out using blood. These receptors all stem from a human donor in good health.

The genes are TRBV2 and TRBJ1-2; D is unresolved. Trimming stripped 8 bases from V and 8 bases from J, with 21 bases between. The CDR3 contains 14 residues. The germline gives CDR1 SNHLY, CDR2 FYNNEI. CDR3 DNA: TGTGCCAGCCTTTGGGATCCGGGATCGGGCGGCTACACCTTC. This sequence encodes CASLWDPGSGGYTF.

The chain couples TRBV27 to TRBJ2-1, with 7 positions matching TRBD2. Germline lookup yields CDR1 MNHEY and CDR2 SMNVEV (reference sequence). Germline trimming cut 1 base from V and 2 bases from J; bases unmatched to any gene: 2. The CDR3 is 15 amino acids. The CDR3 DNA is TGTGCCAGCAGTTTATGGAGCGGGGCCTACAATGAGCAGTTCTTC. The encoded protein is CASSLWSGAYNEQFF.

This clonotype has just a few counts. The chain combines TRBV6-2 or TRBV6-3 with TRBJ2-3; 7 nucleotides line up with TRBD1. Germline CDR1 is MNHEY and CDR2 is SVGEGT. V dropped 4 bases and J dropped 4; count of bases not matched to a gene: 2. The CDR3 extends over 13 amino acids. CDR3 region: CASSSRGPDTQYF. Here the CDR3 DNA reads TGTGCCAGCAGTTCAAGGGGGCCAGATACGCAGTATTTT.

The genes are TRBV5-6 and TRBJ2-3; D unclear. Germline CDR1 reads SGHDT; CDR2 reads YYEEEE. The V gene lost 2 bases and the J gene lost 6 bases, with 13 bases spanning the gap. The CDR3 sequence is 14 residues long. CDR3 residues: CASSFVTSRDTQYF. CDR3 nucleotides: TGTGCCAGCAGCTTCGTTACGTCCCGGGATACGCAGTATTTT.

The rearrangement uses TRBV7-9 and TRBJ1-6, with D hard to call. The CDR3 has 14 amino acids. The V gene lost 3 bases and the J gene lost 7 bases, with 10 bases spanning the gap. The germline CDR1 and CDR2 sequences are SEHNR and FQNEAQ (reference sequence). CDR3 sequence: CASSFNQRNSPLHF. The CDR3 DNA reads TGTGCCAGCAGCTTCAACCAGCGGAATTCACCCCTCCACTTT. Together with reference TRBV7-9 and TRBJ1-6, the CDR3 gives the full variable domain: DTGVSQNPRHKITKRGQNVTFRCDPISEHNRLYWYRQTLGQGPEFLTYFQNEAQLEKSRLLSDRFSAERPKGSFSTLEIQRTEQGDSAMYLCASSFNQRNSPLHFGNGTRLTVT.

This clonotype was seen more than once but under ten times. The rearrangement uses TRBV20-1 and TRBJ2-1; the D gene is possibly TRBD2 (5 bases). Germline CDR1 and CDR2: DFQATT and SNEGSKA (reference sequence). The germline V and J ends were trimmed by 8 bases and 5 bases, with 7 bases remaining between them. This CDR3 contains 10 residues. In DNA, the CDR3 is TGCAGTAGCGGAGACAATGAGCAGTTCTTC. It specifies CSSGDNEQFF.

J is TRBJ1-1 and V is TRBV6-1; D unclear. V shed 6 bases and J shed 4 bases, with 12 bases lying between them. The CDR3 length is 13 residues. The V gene's germline CDR1 is MNHNS and CDR2 SASEGT. CDR3 DNA: TGTGCCAGCAGGACGGTGGGAGGCACTGAAGCTTTCTTT. Its translation is CASRTVGGTEAFF.

This chain uses TRBV13 with TRBJ2-1, with D possibly being TRBD2 (5 bases). Germline V gene lookup returns CDR1 PRHDT and CDR2 FYEKMQ (reference sequence). The V end lost 5 bases, the J end lost 7 bases, and 18 bases lay between the germline ends. There are 15 residues in the CDR3. The CDR3, as DNA: TGTGCCAGCAGCCGCGCGGGTCAAATTGGGAATGAGCAGTTCTTC. Amino acid sequence: CASSRAGQIGNEQFF.

V and J are TRBV14 and TRBJ2-5; D gene uncertain. The J call is in doubt because the DNA end fits TRBJ2-7 better. The CDR3 is 15 amino acids. CDR1 and CDR2 (germline): SGHDN, FVKESK. The CDR3 sequence: CASSLDVGDVYEQYF. The CDR3 DNA sequence: TGTGCCAGCAGCCTGGACGTTGGAGACGTCTACGAGCAGTACTTC.

The chain uses TRBV6-1 and TRBJ2-1, with 11 positions matching TRBD2. V dropped 5 bases and J dropped 6; count of bases not matched to a gene: 15. The germline CDR1 and CDR2 sequences are MNHNS and SASEGT. CDR3 length equals 18 residues. Written as DNA, the CDR3 is TGTGCCAGCAGTCCCGGGACTAGCGGCCGCGTCATTTCCAATGAGCAGTTCTTC. Its translation: CASSPGTSGRVISNEQFF.

This clonotype has a count of ten or more. The chain couples TRBV27 to TRBJ2-1; D is unresolved. V was pared by 3 bases and J by 10 bases, with 19 bases between. Germline loops: CDR1 MNHEY, CDR2 SMNVEV (reference sequence). CDR3 size: 15 residues. CDR3 DNA sequence: TGTGCCAGCAGTTTTTTTCTGTTAGGGTCGGGCGAGCAGTTCTTC. Protein sequence: CASSFFLLGSGEQFF.

The V and J genes are TRBV7-9 and TRBJ2-1; TRBD2 matches at 14 bases. This CDR3 contains 17 residues. Per the germline V gene, CDR1 is SEHNR and CDR2 is FQNEAQ (reference sequence). With 3 bases clipped from V and 2 bases from J, the junction kept 3 bases outside the gene matches. Written as DNA, the CDR3 is TGTGCCAGCAGCTTCGAGACTAGCGGGGGGGCCTACAATGAGCAGTTCTTC. This translates into CASSFETSGGAYNEQFF. Full variable domain (outside the CDR3, taken from reference TRBV7-9 and TRBJ2-1): DTGVSQNPRHKITKRGQNVTFRCDPISEHNRLYWYRQTLGQGPEFLTYFQNEAQLEKSRLLSDRFSAERPKGSFSTLEIQRTEQGDSAMYLCASSFETSGGAYNEQFFGPGTRLTVL.

The sample holds many counts of this clonotype. The genes are TRBV4-3 and TRBJ2-1; D call uncertain. V was pared by 0 bases and J by 0 bases, with 12 bases between. Germline CDR1 and CDR2: LGHNA and YSLEER. CDR3 size: 17 residues. CDR3: CASSQELPYASYNEQFF. The CDR3 DNA reads TGCGCCAGCAGCCAAGAATTGCCCTACGCCTCCTACAATGAGCAGTTCTTC.

This clonotype was seen a handful of times. The V gene is TRBV4-1, the J gene TRBJ2-3; 10 bases map to TRBD1. V shed 4 bases, J shed 1 base, and the junction held 8 bases outside the gene matches. This CDR3 contains 17 residues. CDR1 is MGHRA, CDR2 YSYEKL, per germline. CDR3 sequence (DNA): TGCGCCAGCAGCCCCCTAGGGACAGGGGCTGGCACAGATACGCAGTATTTT. As protein: CASSPLGTGAGTDTQYF.

The chain uses TRBV29-1 and TRBJ2-3; no firm D call. The CDR3 runs 14 residues. The V and J ends lost 6 bases and 0 bases respectively, with 13 bases between them. Germline CDR1 is SQVTM and CDR2 is ANQGSEA. DNA of the CDR3: TGCAGCGTCCGTGACCGGTTTAGCACAGATACGCAGTATTTT. It is translated as CSVRDRFSTDTQYF.

This clonotype showed up just once. J is TRBJ2-1 and V is TRBV4-1, with a weak D call TRBD2 (5 bases). V lost 4 bases and J 5 bases, leaving 24 bases between the germline ends. The CDR3 runs to 18 residues. CDR1 and CDR2 (germline): MGHRA, YSYEKL. This chain's CDR3 is CASSLRTVSRGGHNEQFF. The CDR3 DNA reads as TGCGCCAGCAGCCTAAGGACCGTGAGCCGCGGAGGCCACAATGAGCAGTTCTTC.

Turning to this clonotype: With a much larger clone just one base away, this may be a read error. The genes are TRBV7-9 and TRBJ1-2; no reliable D call. Germline V gives CDR1 SEHNR, CDR2 FQNEAQ (reference sequence). V was clipped by 10 bases and J by 4 bases, with 19 bases between them. CDR3 length: 14 residues. The CDR3 nucleotides read TGTGCCAACAACGACCTAACGGAAGGCTATGGCTACACCTTC. It is translated as CANNDLTEGYGYTF. Full variable domain (missing parts from reference TRBV7-9 and TRBJ1-2): DTGVSQNPRHKITKRGQNVTFRCDPISEHNRLYWYRQTLGQGPEFLTYFQNEAQLEKSRLLSDRFSAERPKGSFSTLEIQRTEQGDSAMYLCANNDLTEGYGYTFGSGTRLTVV.

The CDR3 here is CASSLAAQGASKSPLHF. CDR3 coding DNA: TGTGCCAGCAGCTTAGCGGCGCAGGGGGCTTCGAAATCACCCCTCCACTTT. The chain carries TRBV7-2 and TRBJ1-6; 8 bases map to TRBD1. Germline trimming cut 0 bases from V and 10 bases from J; bases unmatched to any gene: 11. Germline V gene sequence: CDR1 SGHTA, CDR2 FQGNSA. CDR3 length: 17 residues.

This clonotype came up a few times. The V gene is TRBV9, the J gene TRBJ2-3, with unresolved D. This CDR3 has 15 residues. Trimming shortened V by 0 bases and J by 2 bases, and 10 bases separated the two germline ends. CDR1 SGDLS and CDR2 YYNGEE come from the germline V gene. The CDR3 sequence: CASSVDGATTDTQYF. In DNA, the CDR3 is TGTGCCAGCAGCGTAGACGGTGCAACCACAGATACGCAGTATTTT.